This T cell receptor (beta chain) was captured by sequencing in a study of blood T cells in healthy people across ages. Study results and caveats: TCR beta diversity per million T cells fell roughly linearly with age. Underestimates were what the diversity estimates from one million T cells were considered to be.

The CDR3 spans 14 residues. CDR1 MDHEN and CDR2 SYDVKM come from the germline V gene. The V and J ends lost 6 bases and 3 bases, in that order; junction bases with no gene match: 6. Next came a second PCR, run for about 7 to 12 cycles, which used a sample-barcoded 5' primer along with a J-beta primer mix. TCRdb analysed the 5' RACE reads with MiXCR anew, one entry per CDR3 protein. The table records roughly 500,000 distinct CDR3 sequences, about 24% of them present only once. This clonotype was seen repeatedly, ten times or more. The antigen is not known. The same sample was also studied in work on T cells of mothers and their children.

This sequence joins TRBV28 and TRBJ2-7, with TRBD2 identical over 9 bases. Sequenced: blood. This receptor was obtained from a boy aged 10-17 years in good health. The CDR3 loop is CASSPSGNVYEQYF. CDR3 in DNA: TGTGCCAGCAGCCCTAGCGGGAACGTCTACGAGCAGTACTTC.